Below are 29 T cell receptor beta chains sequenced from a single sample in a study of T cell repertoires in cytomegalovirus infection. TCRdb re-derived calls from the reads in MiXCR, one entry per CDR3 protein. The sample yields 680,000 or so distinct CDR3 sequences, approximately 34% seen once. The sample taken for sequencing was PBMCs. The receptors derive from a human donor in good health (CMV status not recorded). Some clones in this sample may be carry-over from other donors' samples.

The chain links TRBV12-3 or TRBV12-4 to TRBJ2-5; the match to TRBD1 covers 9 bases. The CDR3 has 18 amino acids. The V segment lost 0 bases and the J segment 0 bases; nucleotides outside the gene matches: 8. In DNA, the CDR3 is TGTGCCAGCAGTTTAGCCTTAAGCGGGACAGGGTACCAAGAGACCCAGTACTTC. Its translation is CASSLALSGTGYQETQYF.

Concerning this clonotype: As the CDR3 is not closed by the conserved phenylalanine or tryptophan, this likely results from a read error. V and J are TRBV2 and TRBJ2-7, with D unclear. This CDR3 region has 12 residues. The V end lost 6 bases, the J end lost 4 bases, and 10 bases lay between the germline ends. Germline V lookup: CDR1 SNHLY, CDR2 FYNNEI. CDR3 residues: CASSAGVYEQYL. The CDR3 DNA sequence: TGTGCCAGCAGCGCTGGGGTGTACGAGCAGTACTTA.

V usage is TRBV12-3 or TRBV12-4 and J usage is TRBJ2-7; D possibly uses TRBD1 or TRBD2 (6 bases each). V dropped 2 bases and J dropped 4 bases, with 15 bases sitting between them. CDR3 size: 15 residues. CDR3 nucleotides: TGTGCCAGCAGTTTAATGGAGGGGGTAGGTTACGAGCAGTACTTC. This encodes CASSLMEGVGYEQYF.

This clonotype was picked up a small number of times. The CDR3 loop is CASSSTAGASRAFF. Written as DNA, the CDR3 is TGTGCCAGCAGCTCCACGGCAGGGGCCTCACGTGCTTTCTTT. This chain uses TRBV7-2 with TRBJ1-1, with D perhaps matching TRBD1 (6 bases). This CDR3 comprises 14 residues. V was pared by 4 bases and J by 11 bases, with 20 bases between. Germline V CDR1 and CDR2: SGHTA, FQGNSA. The whole variable domain, filled in from reference TRBV7-2 and TRBJ1-1, reads GAGVSQSPSNKVTEKGKDVELRCDPISGHTALYWYRQSLGQGLEFLIYFQGNSAPDKSGLPSDRFSAERTGGSVSTLTIQRTQQEDSAVYLCASSSTAGASRAFFGQGTRLTVV.

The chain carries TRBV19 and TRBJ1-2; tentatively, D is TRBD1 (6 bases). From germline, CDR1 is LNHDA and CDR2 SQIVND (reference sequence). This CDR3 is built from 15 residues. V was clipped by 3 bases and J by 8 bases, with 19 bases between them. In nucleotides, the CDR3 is TGTGCCAGTAGTATCCCTTCAGGGGCAGAGGAGGGCTACACCTTC. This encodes CASSIPSGAEEGYTF.

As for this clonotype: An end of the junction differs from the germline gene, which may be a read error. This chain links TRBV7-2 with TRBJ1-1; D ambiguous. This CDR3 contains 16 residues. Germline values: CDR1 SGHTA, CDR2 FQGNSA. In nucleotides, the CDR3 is TGTGCCAGCACCCGAAGGACCGGGCCACCTAACACTGAATCTTTCTTT. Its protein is CASTRRTGPPNTESFF.

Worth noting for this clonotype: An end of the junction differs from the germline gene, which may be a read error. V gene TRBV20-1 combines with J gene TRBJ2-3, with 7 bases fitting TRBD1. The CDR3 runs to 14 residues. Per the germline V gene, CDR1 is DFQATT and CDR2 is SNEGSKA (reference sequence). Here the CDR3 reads CSSRRQGVLDTQYF. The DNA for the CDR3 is TGCAGTTCTAGAAGACAGGGCGTATTGGATACGCAGTATTTT.

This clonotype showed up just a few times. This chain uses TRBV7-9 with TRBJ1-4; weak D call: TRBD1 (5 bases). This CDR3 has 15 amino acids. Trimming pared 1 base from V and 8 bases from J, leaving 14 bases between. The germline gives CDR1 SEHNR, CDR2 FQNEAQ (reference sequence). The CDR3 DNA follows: TGTGCCAGCAGCTTAGAGCCAGGGTTCGACGAAAAACTGTTTTTT. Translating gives CASSLEPGFDEKLFF. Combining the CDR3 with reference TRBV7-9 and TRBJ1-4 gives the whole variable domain DTGVSQNPRHKITKRGQNVTFRCDPISEHNRLYWYRQTLGQGPEFLTYFQNEAQLEKSRLLSDRFSAERPKGSFSTLEIQRTEQGDSAMYLCASSLEPGFDEKLFFGSGTQLSVL.

This CDR3 reads CSVRLAGTGELFF. CDR3 nucleotide sequence: TGCAGCGTAAGACTAGCAGGCACCGGGGAGCTGTTTTTT. The gene calls are TRBV29-1 and TRBJ2-2; the match to TRBD2 covers 7 bases. The CDR3 sequence is 13 residues long. The V gene's germline CDR1 is SQVTM and CDR2 ANQGSEA. With V trimmed by 6 bases and J by 4 bases, 5 bases remained unmatched.

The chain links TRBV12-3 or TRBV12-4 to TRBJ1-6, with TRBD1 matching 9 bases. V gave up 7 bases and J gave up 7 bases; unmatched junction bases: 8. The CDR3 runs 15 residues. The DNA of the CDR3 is TGTGCCAGCACCTTACGGACAGGGGCAAATTCACCCCTCCACTTT. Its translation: CASTLRTGANSPLHF.

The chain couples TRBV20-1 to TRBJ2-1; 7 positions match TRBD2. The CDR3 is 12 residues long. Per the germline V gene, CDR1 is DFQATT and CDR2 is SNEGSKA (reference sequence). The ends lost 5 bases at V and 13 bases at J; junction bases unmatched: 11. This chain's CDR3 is CSAQLSGKYQFF. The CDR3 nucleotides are TGCAGTGCTCAACTCAGCGGGAAATACCAGTTCTTC.

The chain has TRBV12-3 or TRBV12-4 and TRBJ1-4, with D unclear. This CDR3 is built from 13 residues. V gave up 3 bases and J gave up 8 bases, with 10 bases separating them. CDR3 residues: CASSFDVLEKLFF. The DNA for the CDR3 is TGTGCCAGCAGTTTTGACGTTCTCGAAAAACTGTTTTTT.

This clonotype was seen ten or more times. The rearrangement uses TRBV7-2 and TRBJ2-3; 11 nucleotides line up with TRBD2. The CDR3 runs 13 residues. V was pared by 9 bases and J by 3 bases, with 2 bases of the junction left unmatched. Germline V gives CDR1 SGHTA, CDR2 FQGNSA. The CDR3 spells CASRLAGTDTQYF. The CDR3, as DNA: TGTGCCAGTAGACTAGCGGGGACAGATACGCAGTATTTT.

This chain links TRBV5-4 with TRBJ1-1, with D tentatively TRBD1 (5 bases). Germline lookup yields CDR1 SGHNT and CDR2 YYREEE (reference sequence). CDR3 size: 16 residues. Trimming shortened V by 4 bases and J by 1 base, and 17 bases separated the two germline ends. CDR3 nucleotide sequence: TGTGCCAGCAGCCCGCTCGGGACCGACAAGAACACTGAAGCTTTCTTT. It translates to CASSPLGTDKNTEAFF.

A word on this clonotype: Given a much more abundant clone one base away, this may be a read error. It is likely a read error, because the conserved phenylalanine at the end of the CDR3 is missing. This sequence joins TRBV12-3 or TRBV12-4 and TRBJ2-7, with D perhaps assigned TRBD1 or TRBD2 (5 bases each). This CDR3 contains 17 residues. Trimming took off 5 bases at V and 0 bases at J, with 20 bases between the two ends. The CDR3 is CASSLSTRDGTSYEQYL. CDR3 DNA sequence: TGTGCCAGCAGTCTCAGCACCCGGGACGGGACCTCCTACGAGCAGTACTTA.

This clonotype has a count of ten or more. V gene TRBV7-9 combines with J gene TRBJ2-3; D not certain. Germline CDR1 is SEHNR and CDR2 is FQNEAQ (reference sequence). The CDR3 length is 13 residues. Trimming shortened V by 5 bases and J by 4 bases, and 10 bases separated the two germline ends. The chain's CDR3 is CASSPPGSDTQYF. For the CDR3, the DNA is TGTGCCAGCAGCCCACCTGGTTCAGATACGCAGTATTTT.

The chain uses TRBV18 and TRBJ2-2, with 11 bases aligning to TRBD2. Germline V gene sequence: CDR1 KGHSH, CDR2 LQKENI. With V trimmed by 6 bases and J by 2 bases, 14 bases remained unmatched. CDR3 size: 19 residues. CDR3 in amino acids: CASSHLGLAGSPNTGELFF. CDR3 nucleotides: TGTGCCAGCTCCCACCTCGGACTAGCGGGTTCCCCCAACACCGGGGAGCTGTTTTTT.

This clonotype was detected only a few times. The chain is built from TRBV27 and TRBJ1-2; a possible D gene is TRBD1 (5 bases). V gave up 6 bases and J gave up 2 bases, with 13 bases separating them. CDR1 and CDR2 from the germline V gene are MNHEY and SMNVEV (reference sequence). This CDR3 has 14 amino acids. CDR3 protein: CASSLTGPNYGYTF. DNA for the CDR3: TGTGCCAGCAGCCTTACAGGTCCCAACTATGGCTACACCTTC.

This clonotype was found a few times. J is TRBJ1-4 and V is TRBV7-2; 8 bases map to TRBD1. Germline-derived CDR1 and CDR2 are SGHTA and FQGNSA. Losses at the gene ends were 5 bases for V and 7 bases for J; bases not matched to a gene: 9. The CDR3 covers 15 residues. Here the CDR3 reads CASSPDRGRREKLFF. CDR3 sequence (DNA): TGTGCCAGCAGCCCAGACAGGGGTCGGCGTGAAAAACTGTTTTTT.

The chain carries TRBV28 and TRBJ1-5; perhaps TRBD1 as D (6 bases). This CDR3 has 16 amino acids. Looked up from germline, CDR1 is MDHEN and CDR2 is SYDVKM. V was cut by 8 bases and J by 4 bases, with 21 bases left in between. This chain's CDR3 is CASRPEGTYQNQPQHF. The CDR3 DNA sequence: TGTGCCAGCCGGCCCGAAGGGACATACCAAAATCAGCCCCAGCATTTT.

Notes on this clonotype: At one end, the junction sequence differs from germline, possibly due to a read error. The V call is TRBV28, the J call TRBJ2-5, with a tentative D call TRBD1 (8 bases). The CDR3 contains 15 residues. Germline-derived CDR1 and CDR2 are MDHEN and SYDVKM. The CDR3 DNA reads TGTGCCAGCTGCACAGGGGGGGCCTCGGGAAAGACCCAGTGCTTC. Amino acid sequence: CASCTGGASGKTQCF. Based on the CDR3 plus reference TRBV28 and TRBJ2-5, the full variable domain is DVKVTQSSRYLVKRTGEKVFLECVQDMDHENMFWYRQDPGLGLRLIYFSYDVKMKEKGDIPEGYSVSREKKERFSLILESASTNQTSMYLCASCTGGASGKTQCFGPGTRLLVL.

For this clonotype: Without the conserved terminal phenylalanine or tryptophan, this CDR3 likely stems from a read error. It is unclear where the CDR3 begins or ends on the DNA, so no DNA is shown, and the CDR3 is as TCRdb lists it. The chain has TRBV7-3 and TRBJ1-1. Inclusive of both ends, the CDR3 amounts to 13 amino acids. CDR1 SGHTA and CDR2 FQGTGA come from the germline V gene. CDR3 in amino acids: CASSLNRETETFS.

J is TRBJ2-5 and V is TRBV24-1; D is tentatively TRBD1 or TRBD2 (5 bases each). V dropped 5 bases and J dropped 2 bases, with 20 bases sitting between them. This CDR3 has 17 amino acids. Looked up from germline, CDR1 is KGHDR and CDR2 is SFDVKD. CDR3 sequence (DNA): TGTGCCACCAGTGCGGGGCAGGGTGGTGGCCGGCAAGAGACCCAGTACTTC. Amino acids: CATSAGQGGGRQETQYF.

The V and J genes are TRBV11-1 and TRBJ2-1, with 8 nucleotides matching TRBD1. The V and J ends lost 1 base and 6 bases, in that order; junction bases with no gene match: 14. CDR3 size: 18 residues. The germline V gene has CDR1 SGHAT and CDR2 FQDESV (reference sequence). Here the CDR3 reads CASSLGGRGRVSGNEQFF. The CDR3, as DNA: TGTGCCAGCAGCTTAGGTGGCAGGGGGCGAGTTAGCGGCAATGAGCAGTTCTTC.

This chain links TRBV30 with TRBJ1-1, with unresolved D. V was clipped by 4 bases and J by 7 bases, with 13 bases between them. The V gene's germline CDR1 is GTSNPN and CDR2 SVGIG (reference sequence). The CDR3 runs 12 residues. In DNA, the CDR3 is TGTGCCTGGAACGTTTTTCGGCGTGAAGCTTTCTTT. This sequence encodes CAWNVFRREAFF.

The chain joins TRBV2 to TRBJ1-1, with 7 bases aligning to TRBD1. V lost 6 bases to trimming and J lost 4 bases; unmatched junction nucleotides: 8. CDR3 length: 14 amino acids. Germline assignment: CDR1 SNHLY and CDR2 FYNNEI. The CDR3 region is CASREQGPSTEAFF. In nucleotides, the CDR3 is TGTGCCAGCAGAGAACAGGGGCCTAGCACTGAAGCTTTCTTT.

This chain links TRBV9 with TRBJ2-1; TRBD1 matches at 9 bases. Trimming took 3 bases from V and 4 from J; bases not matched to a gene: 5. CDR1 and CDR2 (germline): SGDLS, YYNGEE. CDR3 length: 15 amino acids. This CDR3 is CASSAPGTGYNEQFF. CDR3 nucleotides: TGTGCCAGCAGCGCCCCCGGGACAGGGTACAATGAGCAGTTCTTC.

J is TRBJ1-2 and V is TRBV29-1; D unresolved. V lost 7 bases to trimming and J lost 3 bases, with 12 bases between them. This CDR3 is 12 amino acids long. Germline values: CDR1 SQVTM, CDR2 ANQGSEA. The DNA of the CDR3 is TGCAGCGCCAAGGGATCTGACTATGGCTACACCTTC. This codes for CSAKGSDYGYTF.

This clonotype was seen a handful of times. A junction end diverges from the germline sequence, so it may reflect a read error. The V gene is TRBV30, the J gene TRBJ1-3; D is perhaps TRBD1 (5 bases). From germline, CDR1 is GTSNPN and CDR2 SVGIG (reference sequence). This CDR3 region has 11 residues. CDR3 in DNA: TGTGCCTCGAGGGACGGAAGCACCATATATTTT. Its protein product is CASRDGSTIYF.